The sequence of this TCR beta chain was determined in a study of shared clonotypes between healthy human individuals. CD45RO-negative, CCR7-positively selected cells formed the naive CD8 fraction, excluding terminally differentiated effector memory CD45RA+ cells. TCRdb's copy holds only in-frame clones and misses some; the assay was immunoSEQ multiplex PCR. This table holds some 2,100,000 clones, 85% to 95% found once. Trimming pared 3 bases from V and 9 bases from J, leaving 15 bases between. In germline, CDR1 is MGHRA, CDR2 YSYEKL. The CDR3 has 14 residues. Sequencing was carried out using naive CD8+ T cells from PBMCs. The TCR originated in a man younger than 30 in good health. Some clones in this sample may be carry-over from other donors' samples. The rearrangement joins TRBV4-1 to TRBJ2-1, with D possibly matching TRBD2 (5 bases). In nucleotides, the CDR3 is TGCGCCAGCAGCCACTGGACCGGGGTAAGTGAGCAGTTCTTC. Protein: CASSHWTGVSEQFF.